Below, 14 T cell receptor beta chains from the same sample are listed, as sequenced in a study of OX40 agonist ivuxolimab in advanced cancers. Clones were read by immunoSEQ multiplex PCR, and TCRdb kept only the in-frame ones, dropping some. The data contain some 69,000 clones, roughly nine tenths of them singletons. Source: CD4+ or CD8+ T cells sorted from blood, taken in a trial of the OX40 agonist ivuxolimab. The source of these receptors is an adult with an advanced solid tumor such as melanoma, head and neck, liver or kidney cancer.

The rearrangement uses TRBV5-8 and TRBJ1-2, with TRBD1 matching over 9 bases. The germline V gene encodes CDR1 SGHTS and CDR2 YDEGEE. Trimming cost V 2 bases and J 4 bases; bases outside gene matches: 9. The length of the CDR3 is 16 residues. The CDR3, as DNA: TGTGCCAGCAGCTTAATAACAGGGGGCGGCGGCTATGGCTACACCTTC. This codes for CASSLITGGGGYGYTF.

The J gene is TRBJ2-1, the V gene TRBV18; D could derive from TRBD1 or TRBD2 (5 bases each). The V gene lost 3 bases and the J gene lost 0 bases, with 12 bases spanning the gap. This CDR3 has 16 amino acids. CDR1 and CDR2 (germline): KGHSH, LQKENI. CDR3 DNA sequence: TGTGCCAGCTCACCCACGGGGCGTAGCTCCTACAATGAGCAGTTCTTC. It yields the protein CASSPTGRSSYNEQFF.

Here the CDR3 reads CASSLAPGQAGNQPQHF. The CDR3 DNA follows: TGTGCCAGCAGCTTAGCGCCTGGACAGGCGGGCAATCAGCCCCAGCATTTT. The rearrangement uses TRBV7-8 and TRBJ1-5, with 7 bases aligning to TRBD1. V lost 0 bases to trimming and J lost 2 bases; unmatched junction nucleotides: 7. The CDR3 has 17 residues. The germline V gene encodes CDR1 SGHVS and CDR2 FQNEAQ.

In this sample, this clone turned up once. CDR3 region: CASSRSGDQPQHF. In DNA, the CDR3 is TGTGCCAGCTCACGTTCGGGAGATCAGCCCCAGCATTTT. The chain has TRBV18 and TRBJ1-5; D remains ambiguous. Trimming left V 4 bases short and J 5 bases short, with 9 bases between. CDR3 size: 13 residues. Per the germline V gene, CDR1 is KGHSH and CDR2 is LQKENI.

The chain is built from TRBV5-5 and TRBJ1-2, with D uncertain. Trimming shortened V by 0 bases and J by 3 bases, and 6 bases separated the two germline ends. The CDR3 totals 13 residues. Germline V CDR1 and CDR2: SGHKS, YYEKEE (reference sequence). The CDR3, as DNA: TGTGCCAGCAGCTTGGGGATGTACTATGGCTACACCTTC. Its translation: CASSLGMYYGYTF.

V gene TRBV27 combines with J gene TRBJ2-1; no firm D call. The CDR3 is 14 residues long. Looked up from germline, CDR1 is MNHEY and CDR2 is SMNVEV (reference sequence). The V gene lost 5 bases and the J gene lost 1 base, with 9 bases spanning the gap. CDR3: CASSPHGSYNEQFF. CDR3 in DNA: TGTGCCAGCAGTCCTCACGGTTCCTACAATGAGCAGTTCTTC.

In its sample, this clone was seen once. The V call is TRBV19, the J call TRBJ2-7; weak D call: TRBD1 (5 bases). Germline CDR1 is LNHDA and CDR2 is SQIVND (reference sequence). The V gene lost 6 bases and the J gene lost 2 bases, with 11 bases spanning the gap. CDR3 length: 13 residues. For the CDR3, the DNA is TGTGCCAGTAGGGGCAGGGTGACCTACGAGCAGTACTTC. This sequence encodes CASRGRVTYEQYF.

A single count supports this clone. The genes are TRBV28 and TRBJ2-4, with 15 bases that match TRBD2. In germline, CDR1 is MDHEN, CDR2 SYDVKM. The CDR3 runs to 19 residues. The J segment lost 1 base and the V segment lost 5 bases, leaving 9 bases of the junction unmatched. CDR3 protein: CASSKGLAGGWEAKNIQYF. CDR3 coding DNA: TGTGCCAGCAGTAAGGGACTAGCGGGAGGCTGGGAGGCCAAAAACATTCAGTACTTC.

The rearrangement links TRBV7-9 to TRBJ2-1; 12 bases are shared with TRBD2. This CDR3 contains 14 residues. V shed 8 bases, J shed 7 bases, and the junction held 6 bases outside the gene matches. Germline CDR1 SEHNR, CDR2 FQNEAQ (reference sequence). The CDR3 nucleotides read TGTGCCAGCTCTCCACTAGCGGGAGGTAATGAGCAGTTCTTC. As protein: CASSPLAGGNEQFF.

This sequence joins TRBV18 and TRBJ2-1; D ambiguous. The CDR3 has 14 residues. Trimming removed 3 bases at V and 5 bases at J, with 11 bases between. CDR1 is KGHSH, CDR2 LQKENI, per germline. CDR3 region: CASSPTHRDNEQFF. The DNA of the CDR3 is TGTGCCAGCTCACCCACCCACAGAGACAATGAGCAGTTCTTC.

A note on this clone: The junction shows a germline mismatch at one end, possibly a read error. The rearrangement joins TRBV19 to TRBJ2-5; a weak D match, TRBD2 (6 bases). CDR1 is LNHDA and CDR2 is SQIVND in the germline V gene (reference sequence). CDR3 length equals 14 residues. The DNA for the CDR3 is TGTGCCAGTAGCGACCGGGGGTTGAAAGAGTCCCAGTACTTC. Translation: CASSDRGLKESQYF.

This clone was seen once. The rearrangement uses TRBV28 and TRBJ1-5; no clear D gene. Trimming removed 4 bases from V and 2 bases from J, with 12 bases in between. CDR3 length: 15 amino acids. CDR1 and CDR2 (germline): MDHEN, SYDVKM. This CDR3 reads CASSSPSRGNQPQHF. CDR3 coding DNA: TGTGCCAGCAGTTCCCCCTCCCGGGGCAATCAGCCCCAGCATTTT.

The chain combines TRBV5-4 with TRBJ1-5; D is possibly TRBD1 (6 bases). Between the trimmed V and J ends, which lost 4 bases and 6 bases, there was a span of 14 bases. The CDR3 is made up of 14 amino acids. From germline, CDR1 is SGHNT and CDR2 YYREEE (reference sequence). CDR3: CASSTWGAGQPQHF. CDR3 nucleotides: TGTGCCAGCAGCACGTGGGGGGCTGGTCAGCCCCAGCATTTT.

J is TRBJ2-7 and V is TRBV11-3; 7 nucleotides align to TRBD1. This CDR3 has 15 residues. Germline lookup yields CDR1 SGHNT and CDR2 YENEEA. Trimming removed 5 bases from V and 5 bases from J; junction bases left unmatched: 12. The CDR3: CASSQPGQPRDEQYF. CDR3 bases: TGTGCCAGCAGCCAACCGGGACAGCCAAGGGACGAGCAGTACTTC.